A selection of T cell receptor beta chains follows, all from one sample in a study of memory CD4+ T cells and cytomegalovirus serostatus. Profiled with immunoSEQ multiplex PCR; TCRdb holds only in-frame clones, not every one. The sample records about 58,000 clones, roughly 84% being singletons. Sequencing input: memory CD4+ T cells from blood. The receptors derive from an adult in good health and CMV-seronegative. Some clones in this sample may be carry-over from other donors' samples. Both conserved end residues are part of each CDR3. Fields, in order: J gene, clone size, V gene, D gene, CDR3 protein, CDR3 DNA. D genes are given only for firm matches. For some rows the clone size is stated as once, few or many, or as a class when expanded; others skip it.

>TRBJ1-2|.|TRBV30|TRBD1
CARNRGNYGYTF
TGTGCCCGGAACAGGGGAAACTATGGCTACACCTTC
>TRBJ1-1|once|TRBV7-9|.
CASSLGDLGTEAFF
TGTGCCAGCAGCTTGGGGGACCTGGGCACTGAAGCTTTCTTT
>TRBJ2-7|.|TRBV18|TRBD2
CASSRGDSGSSYEQYF
TGTGCCAGCTCACGCGGTGATAGCGGGAGCTCCTACGAGCAGTACTTC
>TRBJ2-1|.|TRBV28|.
CASSSGLPYNEQFF
TGTGCCAGCAGTTCGGGACTCCCTTACAATGAGCAGTTCTTC
>TRBJ1-1|.|TRBV19|.
CASSIAQGKMNTEAFF
TGTGCCAGTAGTATAGCCCAGGGTAAAATGAACACTGAAGCTTTCTTT
>TRBJ2-3|.|TRBV4-1|TRBD1
CASSVDRVPDTQYF
TGCGCCAGCAGCGTGGACAGGGTCCCAGATACGCAGTATTTT
>TRBJ2-4|.|TRBV19|.
CASSIPRYSNNIQYF
TGTGCCAGTAGTATCCCTCGCTATTCCAATAACATTCAGTACTTC
>TRBJ1-4|few|TRBV15|.
CATSRVPSEKLFF
TGTGCCACCAGCAGAGTGCCGTCAGAAAAACTGTTTTTT
>TRBJ2-1|.|TRBV7-2|.
CASSSTRWLSNEQFF
TGTGCCAGCAGCTCGACTAGATGGTTGTCCAATGAGCAGTTCTTC
>TRBJ1-1|few|TRBV29-1|.
CSVGIGMGTEAFF
TGCAGCGTTGGAATAGGGATGGGCACTGAAGCTTTCTTT
>TRBJ2-5|.|TRBV5-1|.
CASSLALVKAETQYF
TGCGCCAGCAGCTTGGCGCTAGTCAAGGCGGAGACCCAGTACTTC
>TRBJ2-1|.|TRBV28|TRBD1
CASRPGGTGFEKFF
TGTGCCAGCAGACCCGGCGGGACAGGGTTTGAGAAGTTCTTC
>TRBJ1-1|.|TRBV7-2|.
CASSYATRWTEAFF
TGTGCCAGCAGCTACGCGACTAGGTGGACTGAAGCTTTCTTT
>TRBJ2-7|.|TRBV12-5|.
CASGLVRSHEQYF
TGTGCTAGTGGTTTGGTACGTTCGCACGAGCAGTACTTC
>TRBJ1-3|.|TRBV15|TRBD1
CATSRGTGDGNTIYF
TGTGCCACCAGCAGAGGGACAGGGGACGGAAACACCATATATTTT
>TRBJ1-2|.|TRBV6-6|.
CASRGGARGYTF
TGTGCCAGCAGAGGGGGGGCGCGAGGCTACACCTTC
>TRBJ2-1|.|TRBV18|TRBD1
CASSPPAGQGRNEQFF
TGTGCCAGCTCACCACCGGCCGGACAGGGTCGCAATGAGCAGTTCTTC
>TRBJ1-2|.|TRBV5-6|.
CASSPPGQNNYGYTF
TGTGCCAGCAGCCCACCCGGACAGAACAACTATGGCTACACCTTC
>TRBJ2-1|.|TRBV4-3|.
CASSQDSGTWRGNEQFF
TGCGCCAGCAGCCAAGATTCCGGGACTTGGCGTGGCAATGAGCAGTTCTTC
>TRBJ1-6|few|TRBV28|TRBD1
CASSARQGWSPLHF
TGTGCCAGCAGCGCCCGACAGGGCTGGTCACCCCTCCACTTT
>TRBJ1-5|.|TRBV27|.
CASSLVGDSNQPQHF
TGTGCCAGCAGTTTGGTAGGTGATAGCAATCAGCCCCAGCATTTT
>TRBJ2-5|once|TRBV28|.
CASSGPHGETQYF
TGTGCCAGCAGTGGCCCCCATGGGGAGACCCAGTACTTC
>TRBJ1-5|.|TRBV6-5|.
CASRREGSGNQPQHF
TGTGCCAGCAGGAGAGAGGGATCGGGCAATCAGCCCCAGCATTTT
>TRBJ2-1|.|TRBV5-1|TRBD2
CASSSGLAGGPGGNEQFF
TGCGCCAGCAGCTCGGGACTAGCGGGAGGGCCTGGTGGCAATGAGCAGTTCTTC
>TRBJ1-2|.|TRBV5-1|TRBD1
CASSLGDRVYGYTF
TGCGCCAGCAGCCTGGGGGACAGGGTCTATGGCTACACCTTC
>TRBJ2-7|.|TRBV28|.
CAISTNGLGYEQYF
TGTGCCATCTCCACCAACGGGTTGGGCTACGAGCAGTACTTC
>TRBJ2-7|.|TRBV28|TRBD2
CASSLRGGGYEQYF
TGTGCCAGCAGTTTACGCGGGGGAGGCTACGAGCAGTACTTC
>TRBJ2-3|.|TRBV7-2|.
CASSLAYLNTDTQYF
TGTGCCAGCAGCTTAGCGTACCTTAACACAGATACGCAGTATTTT
>TRBJ2-7|.|TRBV2|.
CASSQGLLRGTYEQYF
TGTGCCAGCAGCCAAGGACTCTTGAGGGGAACCTACGAGCAGTACTTC
>TRBJ1-1|.|TRBV5-4|.
CASSLAGTITEAFF
TGTGCCAGCAGCCTGGCGGGGACAATCACTGAAGCTTTCTTT
>TRBJ1-1|once|TRBV18|.
CASSPAGEVEAFF
TGTGCCAGCTCACCTGCAGGGGAGGTTGAAGCTTTCTTT
>TRBJ2-5|.|TRBV30|TRBD2
CAWSSSGRFRETQYF
TGTGCCTGGAGTTCCAGCGGGAGATTCAGAGAGACCCAGTACTTC
>TRBJ2-5|once|TRBV9|TRBD2
CASSTGTTQETQYF
TGTGCCAGCAGCACCGGGACTACCCAAGAGACCCAGTACTTC
>TRBJ2-7|once|TRBV7-9|.
CATAEGTFTYEQYF
TGTGCCACCGCCGAGGGCACCTTTACCTACGAGCAGTACTTC
>TRBJ1-2|few|TRBV6-5|.
CASSYDGTRGNGYTF
TGTGCCAGCAGTTACGATGGGACCCGAGGTAATGGCTACACCTTC
>TRBJ2-7|.|TRBV28|TRBD2
CASSFRLTSGRTSYEQYF
TGTGCCAGCAGTTTCCGGCTGACTAGCGGGAGGACCTCCTACGAGCAGTACTTC
>TRBJ1-4|.|TRBV30|.
CAWSVGGTEKLFF
TGTGCCTGGAGTGTAGGAGGGACTGAAAAACTGTTTTTT
>TRBJ1-4|once|TRBV7-2|TRBD1
CASSYRRTGGEKLFF
TGTGCCAGCAGCTACCGGCGGACAGGAGGTGAAAAACTGTTTTTT
>TRBJ1-1|.|TRBV2|.
CASSPYEPTEAFF
TGTGCCAGCAGCCCCTACGAACCCACTGAAGCTTTCTTT
>TRBJ2-2|.|TRBV7-3|.
CASSNEGGTGELFF
TGTGCCAGCAGCAACGAGGGAGGCACCGGGGAGCTGTTTTTT
>TRBJ2-2|once|TRBV11-2|TRBD1
CASSPQTGAGELFF
TGTGCCAGCAGCCCTCAGACAGGGGCCGGGGAGCTGTTTTTT
>TRBJ2-2|.|TRBV19|TRBD1
CASSPGQGLAGELFF
TGTGCCAGTAGTCCGGGACAGGGATTGGCCGGGGAGCTGTTTTTT